The 15 T cell receptor beta chains below come from one sample, sequenced in a study of blood T cell repertoires in COVID-19 (dated by TCRdb to 2020 to 2022). The library was produced with the immunoSEQ multiplex PCR assay. TCRdb mirrors the immuneACCESS table, restricted to in-frame sequences. Some clones are absent from its copies; in checked studies, under half trace to an unresolved V gene, and the reason for the others is unknown. This sample lists a few hundred thousand clones; around 86% were detected once. Roughly 3% of the sample goes to the ten largest clones. Input material: peripheral blood. Every receptor here comes from a man aged 55-75 years with acute or convalescent COVID-19.

V gene TRBV10-3 combines with J gene TRBJ2-7, with TRBD1 matching 10 bases. Germline V gene lookup returns CDR1 ENHRY and CDR2 SYGVKD. The V segment lost 6 bases and the J segment 3 bases; nucleotides outside the gene matches: 5. The CDR3 covers 14 residues. The CDR3, as DNA: TGTGCCATCAGCGAAAGGACAGGGGGCTACGAGCAGTACTTC. Amino acids: CAISERTGGYEQYF.

This chain links TRBV28 with TRBJ2-3; D may be TRBD2 (6 bases). The CDR3 extends over 15 amino acids. CDR1 and CDR2 (germline): MDHEN, SYDVKM. V was pared by 5 bases and J by 3 bases, with 15 bases between. The CDR3 reads CASSPSGAGTDTQYF. The DNA for the CDR3 is TGTGCCAGCAGTCCCTCGGGTGCGGGAACAGATACGCAGTATTTT.

The V call is TRBV6-2 or TRBV6-3, the J call TRBJ2-5; D may be TRBD2 (5 bases). The V gene's germline CDR1 is MNHEY and CDR2 SVGEGT. Trimming shortened V by 2 bases and J by 1 base, and 14 bases separated the two germline ends. This CDR3 is 16 amino acids long. CDR3 bases: TGTGCCAGCAGTTACCCTGAACTAGAGCCCCAAGAGACCCAGTACTTC. It encodes CASSYPELEPQETQYF.

The chain is built from TRBV4-1 and TRBJ2-5, with 7 bases that match TRBD2. The CDR3 is 15 residues long. Trimming cost V 2 bases and J 2 bases; bases outside gene matches: 5. CDR1 is MGHRA, CDR2 YSYEKL, per germline. This chain's CDR3 is CASSQSEREQETQYF. CDR3 nucleotide sequence: TGCGCCAGCAGCCAATCTGAGCGGGAACAAGAGACCCAGTACTTC.

V gene TRBV6-5 combines with J gene TRBJ1-1, with D possibly matching TRBD1 (6 bases). Germline assignment: CDR1 MNHEY and CDR2 SVGAGI. There are 14 residues in the CDR3. V lost 5 bases and J 3 bases, leaving 13 bases between the germline ends. Here the CDR3 reads CASSPRQDHTEAFF. In DNA form, the CDR3 reads TGTGCCAGCAGTCCAAGACAGGACCACACTGAAGCTTTCTTT.

The chain recombines TRBV27 with TRBJ2-3; TRBD2 agrees at 8 bases. The germline gives CDR1 MNHEY, CDR2 SMNVEV (reference sequence). Losses at the gene ends were 3 bases for V and 3 bases for J; bases not matched to a gene: 5. The CDR3 loop spans 15 amino acids. DNA of the CDR3: TGTGCCAGCAGTTTCCTTAGCGGGGATACAGATACGCAGTATTTT. Translating it yields CASSFLSGDTDTQYF.

The J gene is TRBJ1-1, the V gene TRBV2; a weak D match, TRBD1 (5 bases). The germline V gene has CDR1 SNHLY and CDR2 FYNNEI. Deletions cut 6 bases from V and 6 bases from J, with 20 bases between. CDR3 size: 15 residues. The CDR3 protein is CASRDKGIRASEAFF. As DNA, the CDR3 is TGTGCCAGCAGGGACAAGGGGATAAGGGCTTCTGAAGCTTTCTTT.

This chain connects TRBV3-1 (or the pseudogene TRBV3-2) to TRBJ1-5; weak D call: TRBD1 (5 bases). V gave up 3 bases and J gave up 6 bases, with 21 bases separating them. CDR1 and CDR2 from the germline V gene are LGHDT and YNNKEL (reference sequence). CDR3 size: 17 residues. CDR3 protein: CASSQSVGGARVQPQHF. CDR3 bases: TGTGCCAGCAGCCAGAGCGTCGGAGGGGCCAGGGTTCAGCCCCAGCATTTT.

The gene calls are TRBV6-5 and TRBJ1-4; 7 nucleotides match TRBD1. The CDR3 spans 16 residues. Germline V gene sequence: CDR1 MNHEY, CDR2 SVGAGI. The V segment lost 4 bases and the J segment 5 bases; nucleotides outside the gene matches: 10. The CDR3 spells CASSSPGGRGNEKLFF. Here the CDR3 DNA reads TGTGCCAGCAGTTCCCCAGGGGGAAGGGGAAATGAAAAACTGTTTTTT.

V is TRBV10-3 and J is TRBJ2-7, with D perhaps TRBD2 (5 bases). This CDR3 is built from 13 residues. Germline V gene sequence: CDR1 ENHRY, CDR2 SYGVKD. V was cut by 0 bases and J by 9 bases, with 12 bases left in between. CDR3 in DNA: TGTGCCATCAGTGAGTCTGAGGTTGAGGGGCAGTACTTC. It is translated as CAISESEVEGQYF.

The chain is built from TRBV5-1 and TRBJ1-4, with D possibly being TRBD1 (5 bases). Germline values: CDR1 SGHRS, CDR2 YFSETQ. The CDR3 is 15 residues long. The V end was cut by 1 base, the J end by 3 bases, with 10 bases between. As DNA, the CDR3 is TGCGCCAGCAGCTTGAAAGGGGCAGCTAATGAAAAACTGTTTTTT. Amino acid sequence: CASSLKGAANEKLFF.

The rearrangement joins TRBV7-7 to TRBJ1-6, with D unresolved. V lost 5 bases and J lost 7, with 12 bases in between. This CDR3 region has 14 residues. Germline V gene sequence: CDR1 SSHAT, CDR2 FNYEAQ (reference sequence). The CDR3, as DNA: TGTGCCAGCAGCCCTCAAGGGAGGAATTCACCCCTCCACTTT. It is translated as CASSPQGRNSPLHF.

The chain carries TRBV12-5 and TRBJ1-1; D remains unclear. The V gene's germline CDR1 is LGHNT and CDR2 FRNRAP. The V end was cut by 9 bases, the J end by 1 base, with 9 bases between. This CDR3 has 12 amino acids. The CDR3 nucleotides read TGTGCTAGCGCGGCACAGAACACTGAAGCTTTCTTT. As protein: CASAAQNTEAFF.

The chain uses TRBV4-2 and TRBJ2-2; 8 positions match TRBD2. Germline V gene data show CDR1 as LGHNA and CDR2 as YNFKEQ. The CDR3 sequence is 16 residues long. Losses at the gene ends were 3 bases for V and 4 bases for J; bases not matched to a gene: 7. The CDR3, as DNA: TGTGCCAGCAGCCATACCCCCGGGGGGGTCACCGGGGAGCTGTTTTTT. Its protein product is CASSHTPGGVTGELFF.

In this sample, this clone turned up a few times. The chain carries TRBV29-1 and TRBJ1-4; 9 bases fit TRBD1. From germline, CDR1 is SQVTM and CDR2 ANQGSEA. V shed 7 bases, J shed 5 bases, and the junction held 5 bases outside the gene matches. The CDR3 consists of 13 residues. For the CDR3, the DNA is TGCAGCGCTACCGGGACAGGGAATGAAAAACTGTTTTTT. It is translated as CSATGTGNEKLFF.